One and the same sample provided the 26 T cell receptor beta chains below, sequenced in a study of T-cell memory formation after mild COVID-19. TCRdb reprocessed the 5' RACE reads via MiXCR and lists one record per CDR3 protein. The sample lists roughly 320,000 distinct CDR3 sequences, approximately 29% occurring once. The sample was PBMCs or a T cell subset sorted from them (not recorded which). Receptors originate from an adult woman who had mild COVID-19 (a few samples of this study predate the infection). Cell type and time point are not known.

The sample holds many counts of this clonotype. V and J are TRBV5-4 and TRBJ2-1; D unclear. CDR1 SGHNT and CDR2 YYREEE come from the germline V gene (reference sequence). Trimming removed 6 bases at V and 0 bases at J, with 7 bases between. The CDR3 sequence is 13 residues long. The CDR3, as DNA: TGTGCCAGCAAGAGGAGCTCCTACAATGAGCAGTTCTTC. Its protein product is CASKRSSYNEQFF.

This clonotype has just a few counts. The chain carries TRBV4-1 and TRBJ2-7; D perhaps matches TRBD2 (5 bases). V was trimmed by 4 bases and J by 2 bases, leaving 15 bases between them. The CDR3 spans 15 residues. Germline lookup yields CDR1 MGHRA and CDR2 YSYEKL. The CDR3 reads CASSPPGRGAYEQYF. The CDR3 DNA is TGCGCCAGCAGCCCCCCCGGACGGGGAGCCTACGAGCAGTACTTC.

This clonotype appeared a single time. The chain uses TRBV2 and TRBJ2-2; D tentatively fits TRBD1 or TRBD2 (5 bases each). The V gene's germline CDR1 is SNHLY and CDR2 FYNNEI. With 5 bases removed from V and 2 bases from J, the gap between germline ends came to 12 bases. The CDR3 is 15 residues long. This CDR3 is CASSYRGRNTGELFF. The CDR3, as DNA: TGTGCCAGCAGTTACCGGGGACGAAACACCGGGGAGCTGTTTTTT.

V and J are TRBV20-1 and TRBJ2-2, with unresolved D. Germline CDR1 is DFQATT and CDR2 is SNEGSKA (reference sequence). V was shortened by 0 bases and J by 0 bases, with 5 bases between the two germline ends. The CDR3 is 14 residues long. The CDR3 protein is CSARDQPNTGELFF. DNA of the CDR3: TGCAGTGCTAGAGATCAGCCGAACACCGGGGAGCTGTTTTTT.

This chain joins TRBV6-5 and TRBJ2-2, with D tentatively TRBD2 (6 bases). The germline V gene has CDR1 MNHEY and CDR2 SVGAGI. With 1 base removed from V and 3 bases from J, the gap between germline ends came to 12 bases. This CDR3 contains 16 residues. The CDR3 loop reads CASSYYPREYTGELFF. The CDR3 DNA reads TGTGCCAGCAGTTACTACCCTCGGGAGTACACCGGGGAGCTGTTTTTT.

V and J are TRBV12-3 or TRBV12-4 and TRBJ2-7; D remains unclear. V dropped 5 bases and J dropped 0 bases, with 11 bases sitting between them. The CDR3 extends over 14 amino acids. The CDR3 coding sequence is TGTGCCAGCAGTCCGGACCTGGCCTCCTACGAGCAGTACTTC. It translates to CASSPDLASYEQYF.

The chain combines TRBV29-1 with TRBJ2-1; a possible D gene is TRBD2 (6 bases). This CDR3 comprises 12 residues. Looked up from germline, CDR1 is SQVTM and CDR2 is ANQGSEA. Trimming removed 8 bases at V and 4 bases at J, with 12 bases between. The CDR3: CSSAGGYNEQFF. CDR3 DNA: TGCAGCTCAGCGGGTGGGTACAATGAGCAGTTCTTC.

Only a few counts were recorded for this clonotype. The chain has TRBV5-1 and TRBJ2-2, with a tentative D call TRBD2 (5 bases). The CDR3 totals 14 residues. V lost 6 bases to trimming and J lost 6 bases, with 15 bases between them. Germline V CDR1 and CDR2: SGHRS, YFSETQ. The CDR3 DNA follows: TGCGCCAGCAATCGAGGCACTAGGGCCGGGGAGCTGTTTTTT. It is translated as CASNRGTRAGELFF.

This clonotype occurred a few times. The chain uses TRBV6-2 or TRBV6-3 and TRBJ2-7, with D possibly TRBD1 on 5 matching bases. Germline loops: CDR1 MNHEY, CDR2 SVGEGT. Trimming removed 4 bases at V and 4 bases at J, with 17 bases between. CDR3 size: 15 residues. The CDR3 DNA follows: TGTGCCAGCAGTTCCCCTGGCAGGGAAAGTTACGAGCAGTACTTC. Encoded protein: CASSSPGRESYEQYF.

The chain uses TRBV27 and TRBJ1-6; tentative D call: TRBD1 (5 bases). In germline, CDR1 is MNHEY, CDR2 SMNVEV (reference sequence). CDR3 length: 13 residues. With 6 bases removed from V and 7 bases from J, the gap between germline ends came to 10 bases. The CDR3 DNA reads TGTGCCAGCAGCAGGGAATTCAATTCACCCCTCCACTTT. Translating it yields CASSREFNSPLHF.

V and J are TRBV11-2 and TRBJ2-5; 8 bases are a match to TRBD1. Per germline, CDR1 SGHAT and CDR2 FQNNGV. V gave up 5 bases and J gave up 4 bases; unmatched junction bases: 6. The CDR3 loop spans 14 amino acids. The CDR3 DNA reads TGTGCCAGCAGCCGGATGACAGGGGCAGAGACCCAGTACTTC. Its translation is CASSRMTGAETQYF.

The chain is built from TRBV12-3 or TRBV12-4 and TRBJ2-7, with 12 bases aligning to TRBD2. V was pared by 8 bases and J by 2 bases, with 4 bases of the junction left unmatched. There are 14 residues in the CDR3. In DNA form, the CDR3 reads TGTGCCAGCCGCCTAGCGGGAGGGACCTACGAGCAGTACTTC. Protein: CASRLAGGTYEQYF.

V is TRBV5-4 and J is TRBJ1-1, with D tentatively TRBD1 (6 bases). The CDR3 length is 11 residues. Trimming cost V 5 bases and J 8 bases, with 10 bases left between them. The germline gives CDR1 SGHNT, CDR2 YYREEE (reference sequence). The CDR3 DNA follows: TGTGCCAGCAGTTATGACAGGGAAGCTTTCTTT. It codes for CASSYDREAFF.

The gene calls are TRBV23-1 and TRBJ2-1, with D possibly being TRBD1 or TRBD2 (7 bases each). TRBV23-1 is labeled an ORF, and its function is uncertain. With 6 bases removed from V and 7 bases from J, the gap between germline ends came to 16 bases. The CDR3 extends over 14 amino acids. Written as DNA, the CDR3 is TGCGCCAGCAGATCAGGGGGGGACGAAAATGAGCAGTTCTTC. Amino acids: CASRSGGDENEQFF.

This clonotype was recorded a few times. V gene TRBV4-3 combines with J gene TRBJ2-1; 11 bases align to TRBD2. The CDR3 has 15 amino acids. V lost 6 bases, J lost 8 bases, and 9 bases stayed unmatched. The germline CDR1 and CDR2 sequences are LGHNA and YSLEER. In nucleotides, the CDR3 is TGCGCCAGCAGTCCGGGACTAGCGGAGTACGATGAGCAGTTCTTC. This translates into CASSPGLAEYDEQFF.

This clonotype was detected only a few times. The chain combines TRBV7-2 with TRBJ2-2; 8 bases match TRBD1. V lost 5 bases and J lost 6; bases outside the gene matches: 2. This CDR3 comprises 13 residues. From germline, CDR1 is SGHTA and CDR2 FQGNSA. CDR3 in amino acids: CASSQDRAGELFF. Written as DNA, the CDR3 is TGTGCCAGCAGCCAGGACAGGGCCGGGGAGCTGTTTTTT. Using reference TRBV7-2 and TRBJ2-2 for the parts outside the CDR3, the full variable domain is GAGVSQSPSNKVTEKGKDVELRCDPISGHTALYWYRQSLGQGLEFLIYFQGNSAPDKSGLPSDRFSAERTGGSVSTLTIQRTQQEDSAVYLCASSQDRAGELFFGEGSRLTVL.

This clonotype was detected a few times. J is TRBJ2-7 and V is TRBV5-5; 8 bases fit TRBD1. The CDR3 covers 14 residues. After removal of 10 bases from V and 6 bases from J, the junction contained 15 bases not matched to a gene. Germline assignment: CDR1 SGHKS and CDR2 YYEKEE (reference sequence). CDR3 region: CACTPEDRAGEQYF. CDR3 DNA: TGTGCCTGTACTCCGGAGGACAGGGCGGGCGAGCAGTACTTC.

This clonotype was counted a few times. The genes are TRBV7-9 and TRBJ2-4; tentatively, D is TRBD2 (5 bases). CDR3 length: 16 residues. Germline lookup yields CDR1 SEHNR and CDR2 FQNEAQ (reference sequence). Trimming took 3 bases from V and 0 from J, leaving 12 bases between them. The CDR3 is CASSFVGDKAKNIQYF. The CDR3 nucleotides are TGTGCCAGCAGCTTCGTCGGGGATAAAGCCAAAAACATTCAGTACTTC. Complete variable domain (other parts from reference TRBV7-9 and TRBJ2-4): DTGVSQNPRHKITKRGQNVTFRCDPISEHNRLYWYRQTLGQGPEFLTYFQNEAQLEKSRLLSDRFSAERPKGSFSTLEIQRTEQGDSAMYLCASSFVGDKAKNIQYFGAGTRLSVL.

Only a few counts were recorded for this clonotype. CDR3 sequence reads: CASSHPTDGGANYEQYF. The CDR3 DNA reads as TGCGCCAGCAGCCACCCGACCGACGGTGGGGCCAACTACGAGCAGTACTTC. This chain connects TRBV4-1 to TRBJ2-7, with a possible D match to TRBD1 (5 bases). The V end lost 3 bases, the J end lost 3 bases, and 21 bases lay between the germline ends. This CDR3 has 17 amino acids. The germline V gene encodes CDR1 MGHRA and CDR2 YSYEKL.

This clonotype was seen a few times. The chain employs TRBV4-1 and TRBJ2-2, with D maybe TRBD1 (5 bases). The V end lost 11 bases, the J end lost 0 bases, and 13 bases lay between the germline ends. Germline CDR1 MGHRA, CDR2 YSYEKL. The CDR3 runs 14 residues. In DNA, the CDR3 is TGCGCCTGTTCCAGGGCATCGAACACCGGGGAGCTGTTTTTT. This sequence encodes CACSRASNTGELFF.

The chain has TRBV20-1 and TRBJ2-7, with D maybe TRBD2 (6 bases). The germline CDR1 and CDR2 sequences are DFQATT and SNEGSKA (reference sequence). The CDR3 has 14 amino acids. Trimming removed 3 bases at V and 6 bases at J, with 18 bases between. The CDR3: CSARPARGIGEQYF. DNA of the CDR3: TGCAGTGCTAGGCCAGCTCGCGGGATAGGCGAGCAGTACTTC.

The sample holds a few counts of this clonotype. The J gene is TRBJ1-4, the V gene TRBV19; D is unresolved. The V gene's germline CDR1 is LNHDA and CDR2 SQIVND (reference sequence). There are 14 residues in the CDR3. With 3 bases removed from V and 6 bases from J, the gap between germline ends came to 11 bases. In nucleotides, the CDR3 is TGTGCCAGTAGTATCCGCAGCCGGGATGAAAAACTGTTTTTT. This encodes CASSIRSRDEKLFF.

This clonotype was observed a handful of times. The chain employs TRBV7-9 and TRBJ2-2, with no clear D. Trimming left V 2 bases short and J 9 bases short, with 7 bases between. The CDR3 sequence is 12 residues long. Germline V CDR1 and CDR2: SEHNR, FQNEAQ (reference sequence). The CDR3 loop reads CASSLSPWELFF. CDR3 DNA sequence: TGTGCCAGCAGCTTATCGCCGTGGGAGCTGTTTTTT.

The chain links TRBV11-2 to TRBJ2-3, with 10 bases identical to TRBD1. Germline trimming cut 5 bases from V and 2 bases from J; bases unmatched to any gene: 4. The CDR3 has 15 amino acids. Germline V gene lookup returns CDR1 SGHAT and CDR2 FQNNGV. The CDR3 DNA follows: TGTGCCAGCAGCACCGGGACAGGGGACACAGATACGCAGTATTTT. Translating gives CASSTGTGDTDTQYF.

This clonotype was seen a few times. The rearrangement uses TRBV5-1 and TRBJ2-3; 9 bases map to TRBD1. V dropped 1 base and J dropped 0; count of bases not matched to a gene: 15. The CDR3 totals 20 residues. The V gene's germline CDR1 is SGHRS and CDR2 YFSETQ. This CDR3 is CASSLRGQGSMGLSTDTQYF. CDR3 nucleotide sequence: TGCGCCAGCAGCTTGAGGGGACAGGGCTCCATGGGGCTTAGCACAGATACGCAGTATTTT.

This clonotype has only a few counts. The rearrangement joins TRBV27 to TRBJ1-5, with TRBD1 as a possible D gene (6 bases). Germline V gene data show CDR1 as MNHEY and CDR2 as SMNVEV (reference sequence). With 6 bases removed from V and 2 bases from J, the gap between germline ends came to 17 bases. The CDR3 has 16 residues. The CDR3: CASSPAQGNGNQPQHF. CDR3 bases: TGTGCCAGCAGCCCCGCGCAGGGGAATGGCAATCAGCCCCAGCATTTT.